This entry lists 17 T cell receptor beta chains sequenced from one sample in a study of blood T cell repertoires in COVID-19. TCRdb keeps only in-frame clones here, not all; method: immunoSEQ multiplex PCR. The profile covers 85,000 to 100,000 clones, with approximately 90% appearing a single time and around 1.7% taken by the ten largest. Sequencing was performed on peripheral blood. These receptors came from a man aged 55-75 years with acute or convalescent COVID-19.

The chain has TRBV7-2 and TRBJ1-4, with unresolved D. The CDR3 extends over 13 amino acids. Per the germline V gene, CDR1 is SGHTA and CDR2 is FQGNSA. V lost 3 bases, J lost 8 bases, and 10 bases lay in between. The CDR3 here is CASSLGRREKLFF. DNA of the CDR3: TGTGCCAGCAGCTTGGGGAGGCGGGAAAAACTGTTTTTT.

The CDR3 DNA reads TGCGCCAGCAGCTGGACCGGGACAGGGGGCTCTGAGCAGTTCTTC. Translating it yields CASSWTGTGGSEQFF. The chain uses TRBV5-1 and TRBJ2-1; 12 nucleotides align to TRBD1. Germline V gene sequence: CDR1 SGHRS, CDR2 YFSETQ. With 3 bases clipped from V and 9 bases from J, the junction kept 7 bases outside the gene matches. There are 15 residues in the CDR3.

This clone was counted a single time. The chain recombines TRBV11-3 with TRBJ2-1, with 8 bases aligning to TRBD2. Per germline, CDR1 SGHNT and CDR2 YENEEA. After removal of 8 bases from V and 6 bases from J, the junction contained 9 bases not matched to a gene. This CDR3 region has 14 residues. The CDR3 DNA is TGTGCCAGCCCACGGGGGGGCCCAATCAATGAGCAGTTCTTC. It yields the protein CASPRGGPINEQFF.

The chain recombines TRBV28 with TRBJ2-7, with D possibly being TRBD1 (5 bases). This CDR3 has 13 residues. The germline gives CDR1 MDHEN, CDR2 SYDVKM. V was cut by 5 bases and J by 3 bases, with 11 bases left in between. CDR3 protein: CASSPGQSYEQYF. The CDR3 DNA is TGTGCCAGCAGTCCCGGACAAAGCTACGAGCAGTACTTC.

The J gene is TRBJ2-4, the V gene TRBV6-5; D is perhaps TRBD1 (6 bases). Trimming stripped 0 bases from V and 13 bases from J, with 13 bases between. This CDR3 comprises 13 residues. Per germline, CDR1 MNHEY and CDR2 SVGAGI. This CDR3 reads CASSYSYRDGQYF. The DNA of the CDR3 is TGTGCCAGCAGTTACTCGTACAGGGACGGCCAGTACTTC.

The chain links TRBV5-1 to TRBJ1-1; D remains unclear. The CDR3 extends over 12 amino acids. The V and J ends lost 5 bases and 0 bases respectively, with 5 bases between them. CDR1 is SGHRS, CDR2 YFSETQ, per germline. CDR3 residues: CASRRVNTEAFF. DNA of the CDR3: TGCGCCAGCAGGAGAGTGAACACTGAAGCTTTCTTT.

This sequence joins TRBV7-9 and TRBJ1-2, with D perhaps TRBD1 (5 bases). Per germline, CDR1 SEHNR and CDR2 FQNEAQ (reference sequence). V gave up 5 bases and J gave up 14 bases, with 21 bases separating them. The CDR3 length is 13 residues. CDR3 DNA: TGTGCCAGCAGCCCCGGGGGGAGGCCCCCTTATACCTTC. Translated: CASSPGGRPPYTF.

The J gene is TRBJ2-5, the V gene TRBV7-2; D gene ambiguous. Germline V gene data show CDR1 as SGHTA and CDR2 as FQGNSA. The CDR3 loop spans 13 amino acids. The germline V and J ends were trimmed by 5 bases and 0 bases, with 7 bases remaining between them. The CDR3 DNA reads as TGTGCCAGCAGCCCGAGCAACCAAGAGACCCAGTACTTC. Amino acid sequence: CASSPSNQETQYF.

This clone has a single count. The chain recombines TRBV7-8 with TRBJ2-2, with TRBD2 matching 11 bases. This CDR3 region has 17 residues. Per germline, CDR1 SGHVS and CDR2 FQNEAQ. The trim removed 5 bases at V and 5 bases at J, leaving 10 bases unmatched. The CDR3: CASSRDYSGGGTGELFF. In nucleotides, the CDR3 is TGTGCCAGCAGCCGAGACTATAGCGGGGGGGGAACCGGGGAGCTGTTTTTT.

V gene TRBV27 combines with J gene TRBJ1-2; 9 nucleotides align to TRBD1. Unmatched junction bases numbered 7, after V lost 0 bases and J lost 5 bases. CDR1 and CDR2 (germline): MNHEY, SMNVEV (reference sequence). The CDR3 loop spans 16 amino acids. CDR3 residues: CASSLSPGQGWYGYTF. DNA for the CDR3: TGTGCCAGCAGTTTATCCCCGGGACAGGGTTGGTATGGCTACACCTTC.

The chain employs TRBV2 and TRBJ1-2; TRBD1 matches 10 bases. The CDR3 extends over 14 amino acids. Looked up from germline, CDR1 is SNHLY and CDR2 is FYNNEI. J lost 2 bases, V lost 4 bases, and 1 base had no gene match. The CDR3 loop reads CASSGQGANYGYTF. DNA of the CDR3: TGTGCCAGCAGTGGACAGGGGGCGAACTATGGCTACACCTTC.

The rearrangement joins TRBV19 to TRBJ2-1; D possibly corresponds to TRBD2 (6 bases). The CDR3 consists of 15 residues. Germline values: CDR1 LNHDA, CDR2 SQIVND (reference sequence). Trimming left V 5 bases short and J 5 bases short, with 16 bases between. CDR3 sequence (DNA): TGTGCCAGTAGTGGCGGGGACGCGGGACACAATGAGCAGTTCTTC. Its protein is CASSGGDAGHNEQFF.

The rearrangement joins TRBV4-2 to TRBJ2-7; TRBD1 matches at 7 bases. The germline V gene has CDR1 LGHNA and CDR2 YNFKEQ. The CDR3 runs 17 residues. V was pared by 0 bases and J by 4 bases, with 12 bases of the junction left unmatched. The CDR3 region has the DNA TGTGCCAGCAGCCAAGAGCGCCTTGGGGCAGGGGGTTACGAGCAGTACTTC. Its translation is CASSQERLGAGGYEQYF.

The chain joins TRBV7-9 to TRBJ2-7; 7 bases agree with TRBD2. This CDR3 region has 14 residues. The V gene end was trimmed by 8 bases and the J gene end by 2 bases; junction bases not matched to a gene: 9. Germline V gene lookup returns CDR1 SEHNR and CDR2 FQNEAQ (reference sequence). The CDR3 protein is CASVRGGVAYEQYF. DNA of the CDR3: TGTGCCAGCGTTCGGGGAGGGGTTGCCTACGAGCAGTACTTC.

The chain combines TRBV18 with TRBJ1-2, with TRBD1 matching 11 bases. The germline V gene encodes CDR1 KGHSH and CDR2 LQKENI. V lost 1 base to trimming and J lost 2 bases; unmatched junction nucleotides: 0. This CDR3 has 15 amino acids. The CDR3 nucleotides are TGTGCCAGCTCACCACGGACAGGGGGCAACTATGGCTACACCTTC. Its translation is CASSPRTGGNYGYTF.

The chain has TRBV27 and TRBJ1-2, with 7 positions matching TRBD1. V shed 4 bases, J shed 4 bases, and the junction held 3 bases outside the gene matches. This CDR3 is 13 amino acids long. Germline V lookup: CDR1 MNHEY, CDR2 SMNVEV (reference sequence). This CDR3 reads CASSSGGFYGYTF. CDR3 nucleotide sequence: TGTGCCAGCAGTTCAGGGGGGTTCTATGGCTACACCTTC.

This chain links TRBV2 with TRBJ1-1; a possible D gene is TRBD1 (5 bases). Trimming cost V 4 bases and J 4 bases, with 16 bases left between them. CDR3 length equals 15 residues. From germline, CDR1 is SNHLY and CDR2 FYNNEI. Written as DNA, the CDR3 is TGTGCCAGCAGTGGTATGAGGGGCGGGGGCACTGAAGCTTTCTTT. This gives the protein CASSGMRGGGTEAFF.